The next 13 T cell receptor beta chains were all read from a single sample in a study of cytomegalovirus exposure and HLA in healthy donors (dated by TCRdb to 2017 to 2019). The library was produced with the immunoSEQ multiplex PCR assay. For the multiplex PCR, a mixture combining 60 forward primers for TCR Vbeta segments and 13 reverse primers for TCR Jbeta segments was used. Entries here come from immuneACCESS through TCRdb and include only in-frame sequences with V and J called. Some clones fail to appear in such tables; in the studies checked, an unresolved V gene covers under half of the shortfall, and the cause of the remainder is unknown. The sample table contains roughly 43,000 clones; only one count was recorded for over 55% of them. Roughly 8.9% of the sample is taken by the ten largest. The specimen sequenced was PBMCs. These receptors were taken from a human donor in good health.

The chain employs TRBV9 and TRBJ1-3, with no clear D. With 0 bases removed from V and 3 bases from J, the gap between germline ends came to 10 bases. The CDR3 has 15 amino acids. Germline CDR1 reads SGDLS; CDR2 reads YYNGEE. The CDR3 DNA follows: TGTGCCAGCAGCGTAGGAGGTCAAAGTGGAAACACCATATATTTT. Protein sequence: CASSVGGQSGNTIYF.

The J gene is TRBJ2-7, the V gene TRBV5-4, with 9 bases fitting TRBD1. Per germline, CDR1 SGHNT and CDR2 YYREEE (reference sequence). V trimming: 4 bases; J trimming: 6 bases; junction bases outside the gene matches: 5. This CDR3 comprises 13 residues. The CDR3 here is CASSRTGEGEQYF. The CDR3 bases are TGTGCCAGCAGCCGGACAGGGGAAGGCGAGCAGTACTTC. Variable domain in full (rest from reference TRBV5-4 and TRBJ2-7): ETGVTQSPTHLIKTRGQQVTLRCSSQSGHNTVSWYQQALGQGPQFIFQYYREEENGRGNFPPRFSGLQFPNYSSELNVNALELDDSALYLCASSRTGEGEQYFGPGTRLTVT.

The chain combines TRBV7-8 with TRBJ1-5, with a tentative D call TRBD1 (5 bases). V shed 2 bases and J shed 3 bases, with 8 bases lying between them. The CDR3 is 14 residues long. The germline V gene has CDR1 SGHVS and CDR2 FQNEAQ. The CDR3 protein is CASSLQGNNQPQHF. CDR3 in DNA: TGTGCCAGCAGCTTACAGGGAAACAATCAGCCCCAGCATTTT.

V and J are TRBV5-1 and TRBJ1-3, with 7 bases aligning to TRBD1. The CDR3 loop spans 14 amino acids. V trimming: 4 bases; J trimming: 0 bases; junction bases outside the gene matches: 1. Germline V gene sequence: CDR1 SGHRS, CDR2 YFSETQ. This CDR3 reads CASSQGGSGNTIYF. The DNA of the CDR3 is TGCGCCAGCAGCCAGGGGGGCTCTGGAAACACCATATATTTT.

Only one count was recorded for this clone. The gene calls are TRBV15 and TRBJ2-7, with 9 nucleotides matching TRBD2. Trimming cost V 0 bases and J 1 base; bases outside gene matches: 4. Germline V CDR1 and CDR2: LNHNV, YYDKDF (reference sequence). The CDR3 spans 16 residues. CDR3 residues: CATSRDLAGNSYEQYF. Here the CDR3 DNA reads TGTGCCACCAGCAGAGATCTAGCGGGGAATTCCTACGAGCAGTACTTC.

The rearrangement links TRBV30 to TRBJ1-4; 7 nucleotides match TRBD1. The length of the CDR3 is 15 residues. V dropped 3 bases and J dropped 5; count of bases not matched to a gene: 9. CDR1 GTSNPN and CDR2 SVGIG come from the germline V gene (reference sequence). As DNA, the CDR3 is TGTGCCTGGAGCCTACACAGGGGAGTCAATGAAAAACTGTTTTTT. Its protein is CAWSLHRGVNEKLFF. The complete variable domain, with remaining parts taken from reference TRBV30 and TRBJ1-4, reads SQTIHQWPATLVQPVGSPLSLECTVEGTSNPNLYWYRQAAGRGLQLLFYSVGIGQISSEVPQNLSASRPQDRQFILSSKKLLLSDSGFYLCAWSLHRGVNEKLFFGSGTQLSVL.

The rearrangement links TRBV6-1 to TRBJ2-7; 9 nucleotides line up with TRBD2. The CDR3 runs to 16 residues. The germline CDR1 and CDR2 sequences are MNHNS and SASEGT. With V trimmed by 0 bases and J by 3 bases, 6 bases remained unmatched. The CDR3 DNA follows: TGTGCCAGCAGTGAAGCGCCGGTAGCGGGAGTCTACGAGCAGTACTTC. It translates to CASSEAPVAGVYEQYF.

The chain is built from TRBV4-1 and TRBJ2-5; 12 bases agree with TRBD2. The CDR3 is 18 amino acids. V lost 0 bases and J lost 5; bases outside the gene matches: 10. Germline-derived CDR1 and CDR2 are MGHRA and YSYEKL. DNA for the CDR3: TGCGCCAGCAGCCAAGATCTTCCTAGCGGGGGGGCTGCGGAGACCCAGTACTTC. Residues: CASSQDLPSGGAAETQYF.

This clone was seen only a few times. The CDR3 reads CASRVENEKLFF. The CDR3 DNA reads TGCGCCAGCAGAGTGGAGAATGAAAAACTGTTTTTT. This chain uses TRBV5-1 with TRBJ1-4; no firm D call. V lost 5 bases and J 5 bases, leaving 7 bases between the germline ends. The germline gives CDR1 SGHRS, CDR2 YFSETQ. The length of the CDR3 is 12 residues.

This clone turned up a few times. The chain joins TRBV5-4 to TRBJ2-7; D gene ambiguous. The CDR3 consists of 15 residues. The germline CDR1 and CDR2 sequences are SGHNT and YYREEE (reference sequence). V lost 4 bases and J 0 bases, leaving 14 bases between the germline ends. CDR3 sequence (DNA): TGTGCCAGCAGCCGTGCCCCGCCGAGCTCCTACGAGCAGTACTTC. Its translation is CASSRAPPSSYEQYF.

The chain combines TRBV30 with TRBJ1-1; D unresolved. Between the trimmed V and J ends, which lost 2 bases and 1 base, there was a span of 11 bases. Germline lookup yields CDR1 GTSNPN and CDR2 SVGIG (reference sequence). This CDR3 comprises 14 residues. The chain's CDR3 is CAWSWSGKNTEAFF. DNA of the CDR3: TGTGCCTGGAGTTGGAGCGGTAAGAACACTGAAGCTTTCTTT.

The CDR3 DNA follows: TGTGCCAGCAGCTTGGGTAGCGGGGCCACAGATACGCAGTATTTT. Protein product: CASSLGSGATDTQYF. The chain joins TRBV5-4 to TRBJ2-3; TRBD2 agrees at 8 bases. CDR1 is SGHNT, CDR2 YYREEE, per germline (reference sequence). The trim removed 0 bases at V and 2 bases at J, leaving 2 bases unmatched. The CDR3 consists of 15 residues.

The rearrangement uses TRBV7-2 and TRBJ2-5; 9 nucleotides agree with TRBD2. The CDR3 has 14 amino acids. V was pared by 5 bases and J by 4 bases, with 5 bases of the junction left unmatched. Germline assignment: CDR1 SGHTA and CDR2 FQGNSA. CDR3 coding DNA: TGTGCCAGCAGCCCCTATAGCGGGGGAGAGACCCAGTACTTC. Its translation is CASSPYSGGETQYF.